This T cell receptor beta chain was captured by sequencing in a study of cytomegalovirus exposure and HLA in healthy donors (dated by TCRdb to 2016 to 2017). Study-level background: In an earlier analysis of some 610 of the donors, around 300 Gb of sequence data and 117 million unique TCR beta sequences from 150 million to 200 million T cells were reported. Approximately 300 gigabases of sequencing data and approximately 93 million unique TCR sequences were included in an early release covering around 650 HLA-typed donors. Of the 350 to 450 genotyped donors, less than 85% were placed in the genetic ancestry cluster associated with self-reported Caucasian donors. The study aimed to test whether signatures of past pathogen exposure could be identified by cataloging public T cell receptors. The study used immunosequencing to profile the T cell repertoires of approximately 630 subjects and linked those repertoires to cytomegalovirus serostatus. In addition to the first cohort of around 670 subjects, a separate validation cohort of 100 to 150 different subjects was used. The study combined high-throughput TCR immunosequencing, statistical association of individual TCRs with disease status, and machine learning to predict cytomegalovirus infection status. To study patterns of TCR occurrence, a later analysis re-analyzed previously published TCR beta repertoires from 666 donors and added high-resolution HLA genotyping. Rather than drawing on any new phenotypic data, the later analysis identified candidate immune exposures from TCR beta sequences and the way those sequences occurred across donors. To decide whether each TCR beta V gene segment behaved as functional or pseudogenic, an earlier analysis of approximately 590 of the donors relied on high-throughput TCR beta sequencing. Donor age, sex, ethnicity and CMV serostatus were collected together with the repertoire data. In a later genetic analysis, genome-wide SNP genotypes for about 65% of the roughly 700 donors were used, and that subset was treated as a discovery cohort. Every repertoire in the discovery cohort had been generated on one and the same sequencing platform. Class I and class II HLA loci were covered by the typing at four-digit resolution. Typing coverage varied by locus: roughly 629-640 donors for A, B, C, DRB1 and DQB1; around 560 for DQA1; about 570 for DPA1; approximately 490 for DPB1. Roughly 5 DR-DQ haplotypes were handled as single units for association and clustering, since linkage in the cohort was strong. Among some 400 genotyped donors of the cohort, an average of around 250,000 unique TCR beta nucleotide sequences was sequenced per donor, of which about 19% were non-productive.

The cohort comprised fewer than 700 healthy bone marrow donors. At the time of sampling, every cohort member was nominally healthy, though immune exposures that went unrecorded were likely present. The donor tested CMV seropositive, placing the donor among the roughly 270 seropositive members of the cohort. A peripheral blood sample was collected from each donor, and TCR beta sequencing was performed on peripheral blood mononuclear cells. Genomic DNA extraction from the blood cell samples was performed with the Qiagen DNeasy Blood Extraction Kit. This clone was detected once. What antigen it recognizes has not been identified. Base qualities are not at hand, and no much larger clone is one base apart. The full study reports these points: Most CMV-associated TCR beta chains appeared to be HLA-restricted in a later analysis, and the HLA associations seemed to be driven largely by CMV exposure. Linkage disequilibrium might explain the correlated functional status among segregating V segments, but an unknown experimental factor could not be ruled out. A later analysis found that HLA-associated TCR beta chains were more clonally expanded and had lower generation probabilities than equally common non-associated chains. A further reported finding was that TCR beta sequences accurately predicted the HLA-A and HLA-B alleles for most subjects in the first cohort. Roughly uniform sequencing depth across donors was assumed in presence/absence analyses, although this assumption may not hold. Because some donors lacked HLA typing at each locus, the association tests relied only on the typed subset. This cohort had only TCR beta chains sequenced, and the lack of alpha or paired-chain data limited which features could be detected. A later genetic analysis reported fewer N-insertions in productive TCRs among donors in an Asian-associated ancestry cluster than the roughly 720-donor mean. Because counts were too low, seventeen rarely observed V segments, including chromosome 9 orphons, were excluded from the earlier analysis of about 500 of the donors. In a later analysis, several top co-occurrence clusters were reported to appear linked to parvovirus B19, influenza, CMV and Epstein-Barr virus. In a later analysis, the rate of TCR association differed among HLA loci, with DRB1 alleles having the most associated TCRs and HLA-C alleles having the fewest. Because the 87-base-pair reads could not distinguish some IMGT-functional V segments, including TRBV6-2 and TRBV6-3, those segments were excluded. Most TCR sequences were seen in very few donors, while some public TCRs were found in many individuals. Three of the identified cytomegalovirus-associated TCR beta chains were confirmed in vitro to be specific for cytomegalovirus antigens. In an earlier analysis of approximately 590 of the donors, most TCR beta V segments were observed in productive rearrangements about 87% or about 30% of the time, broadly matching IMGT annotations. In a later analysis, 15,000 to 20,000 TCR beta sequences were associated with specific HLA alleles at a false discovery rate of 0.05. V-gene and J-gene trimming of TCR beta chains was associated with a missense DCLRE1C variant in a later genetic analysis, and the association was replicated in an independent cohort. CMV serostatus was the only immune exposure information available for the cohort. The authors suggested that the approach could potentially be generalized to other disease states and immunological phenotypes. When HLA alleles, especially DR and DQ, strongly co-occurred, TCR associations were difficult to assign to individual alleles. The sequencing pipeline was judged likely to have produced a cluster of highly shared sequence variants as a technical artifact. The classifier was reported to diagnose cytomegalovirus status with high specificity and sensitivity in both the original and validation cohorts. The study listed 150 to 200 TCR beta chains as associated with cytomegalovirus.

Library creation used the immunoSEQ multiplex PCR assay. For the multiplex PCR, a mixture combining 60 forward primers for TCR Vbeta segments and 13 reverse primers for TCR Jbeta segments was used. The CDR3 region of rearranged TCR beta genes was amplified from genomic DNA by a multiplex PCR assay. The Illumina HiSeq System was used to sequence the amplified TCR beta libraries as 87-base-pair reads. In the authors' own workflow: In a later analysis, roughly 80 million unique TCR beta chains were counted across the roughly 610 repertoires, and roughly 11 million of these chains were shared by at least two donors. A nearest-neighbor algorithm error-corrected the raw reads and collapsed the reads into unique sequences, merging closely related sequences to remove PCR and sequencing errors. CDR3 sequences were aligned to IMGT reference sequences to assign V, D and J gene segments. For a sequence to be retained, a match of at least six nucleotides to both a V gene segment and a J gene segment was required. A rearrangement was called productive if the CDR3 had no stop codons and remained in frame with V and J, and every other rearrangement was called non-productive. CDR3 was defined according to IMGT convention as the region running from the second conserved V-encoded cysteine to the conserved J-encoded phenylalanine. In an earlier analysis of roughly 610 of the donors, sequences lacking an unambiguous match to a single V gene segment were excluded. In an earlier analysis of 587 of the donors, a V segment was called functional when productive rearrangements were above 56.7%, and segregating when the standard deviation between donors exceeded 5%. To diagnose cytomegalovirus status from the catalog of TCR beta chain sequences, a statistical classification framework was built. In a later analysis, TCR nucleotide sequences were compared against IMGT/GENE-DB human TR gene sequences so that V and J genes could be assigned. Using the TCRdist pipeline, a later analysis assigned CDR3 sequences along with most-parsimonious VDJ recombination scenarios. In a later analysis, each TCR beta chain was defined by its CDR3 amino acid sequence together with its V-gene family, and reads without a unique V-gene family were excluded. In a later analysis, approximately 590 highly shared, low-generation-probability nucleotide sequences were removed to address suspected cross-contamination and a sequencing artifact. For each public chain, a later analysis derived a clonal expansion index from normalized ranks of inferred template counts within each repertoire. In a later analysis, generation probabilities were computed with a VDJ recombination model fitted to out-of-frame rearrangements, and the resulting probabilities were checked against IGoR. A later analysis scored TCR-TCR, TCR-HLA and TCR-CMV co-occurrence with hypergeometric tests, applying a repertoire-size bias correction to TCR pairs. To estimate false discovery rates, a later analysis permuted the HLA or CMV assignments 20 times. In a later analysis, co-occurring TCRs were grouped using DBSCAN, with TCRdist sequence similarity added in when clustering inside HLA-allele-positive subsets. Repertoires with fewer than 30,000 or more than 120,000 public chains were left out of co-occurrence clustering, as were a handful of repertoires with anomalous nucleotide sharing. Sourced from immuneACCESS, this table was stored by TCRdb with only in-frame sequences that have V and J called. A share of the clones is absent; for the studies checked, an unresolved V gene accounts for under half, and the remainder has no known explanation. V, J and clone size derive from that table, while D and trimming were established from the DNA sequence. The sample table shows over 75,000 clones, and about 79% are seen once. The ten largest clones add up to about 3.1% of the sample.

Per the germline V gene, SNHLY is the CDR1 and FYNNEI is the CDR2. The CDR3 spans 18 residues, from the cysteine through the phenylalanine. Here the CDR3 DNA is all that survives: 54 bases in frame from base 1. Cut back by 2 bases and 0 bases, the V and J ends lie 19 bases apart. Recombination linked TRBV2 to TRBJ1-1, and TRBD1 may be the D gene, going by 6 matching bases. This clonotype was obtained from a male donor in good health and CMV-seropositive. The sample comprised PBMCs. The CDR3 reads as follows: CASSESALGAGVNTEAFF. The nucleotides read TGTGCCAGCAGTGAATCGGCCCTCGGGGCAGGGGTGAACACTGAAGCTTTCTTT.